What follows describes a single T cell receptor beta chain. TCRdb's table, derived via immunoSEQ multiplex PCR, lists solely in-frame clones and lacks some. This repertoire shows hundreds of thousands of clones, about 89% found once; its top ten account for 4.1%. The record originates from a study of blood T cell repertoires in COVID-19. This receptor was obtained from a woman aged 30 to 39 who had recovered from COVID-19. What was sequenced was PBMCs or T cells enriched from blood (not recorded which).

CDR3 nucleotide sequence: TGTGCCAGCAGCTCGGGGAGACAGGGAGGTTCCTATGGCTACACCTTC. As protein: CASSSGRQGGSYGYTF. V is TRBV5-4 and J is TRBJ1-2; 7 bases match TRBD1. The germline CDR1 and CDR2 sequences are SGHNT and YYREEE (reference sequence). The CDR3 is 16 residues long. V was clipped by 3 bases and J by 4 bases; unmatched bases: 12.